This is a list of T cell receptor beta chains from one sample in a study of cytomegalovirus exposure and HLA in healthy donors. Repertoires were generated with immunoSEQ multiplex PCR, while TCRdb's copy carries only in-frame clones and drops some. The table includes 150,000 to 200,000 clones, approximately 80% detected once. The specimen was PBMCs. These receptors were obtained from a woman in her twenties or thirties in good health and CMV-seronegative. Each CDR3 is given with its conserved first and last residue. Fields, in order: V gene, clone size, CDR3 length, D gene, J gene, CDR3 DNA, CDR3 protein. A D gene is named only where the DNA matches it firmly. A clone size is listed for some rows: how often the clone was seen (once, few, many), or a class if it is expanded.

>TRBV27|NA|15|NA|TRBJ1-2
TGTGCCAGCAGTTTACGGGGGGTCCCTAACTATGGCTACACCTTC
CASSLRGVPNYGYTF
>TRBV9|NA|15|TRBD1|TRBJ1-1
TGTGCCAGCAGCCCCAAAGACAGGGTAAGAACTGAAGCTTTCTTT
CASSPKDRVRTEAFF
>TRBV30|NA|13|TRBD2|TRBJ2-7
TGTGCCTGGAGCCCCTCTGGGGGGGACGAGCAGTACTTC
CAWSPSGGDEQYF
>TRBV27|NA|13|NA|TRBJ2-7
TGTGCCAGCAGTCTGACAGTCACGGGCGAGCAGTACTTC
CASSLTVTGEQYF
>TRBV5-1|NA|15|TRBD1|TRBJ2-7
TGCGCCAGCAGCTTGGTCGCAGGGGGAATCTACGAGCAGTACTTC
CASSLVAGGIYEQYF
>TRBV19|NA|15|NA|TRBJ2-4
TGTGCCAGTGCTACTGTACCCTACCAGGGAAACATTCAGTACTTC
CASATVPYQGNIQYF
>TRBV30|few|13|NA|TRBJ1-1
TGTGCCTGGAGCGTGGACATCGACACTGAAGCTTTCTTT
CAWSVDIDTEAFF
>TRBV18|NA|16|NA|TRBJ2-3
TGTGCCAGCTCACCCTCTCTAGCGCAAAGCACAGATACGCAGTATTTT
CASSPSLAQSTDTQYF
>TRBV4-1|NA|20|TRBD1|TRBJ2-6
TGCGCCAGCAGCCAAGAAGCAAGGACAGGGATTGGATCTGGGGCCAACGTCCTGACTTTC
CASSQEARTGIGSGANVLTF
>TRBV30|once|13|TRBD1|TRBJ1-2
TGTGCCTCTCGGACAGGAAAAAACTATGGCTACACCTTC
CASRTGKNYGYTF
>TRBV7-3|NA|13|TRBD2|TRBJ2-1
TGTGCCAGCGGGGGGACTAGCGGAAATGAGCAGTTCTTC
CASGGTSGNEQFF
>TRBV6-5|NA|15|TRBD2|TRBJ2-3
TGTGCCAGCAGGTACAAGCGGGGGGCCTTCACCTCGCAGTATTTT
CASRYKRGAFTSQYF
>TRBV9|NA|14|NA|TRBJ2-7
TGTGCCAGCAGCGGAGGGGGGGGGACCTACGAGCAGTACTTC
CASSGGGGTYEQYF
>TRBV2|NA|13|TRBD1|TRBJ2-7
TGTGCCAGCACCGGGACAGGGGTCTACGAGCAGTACTTC
CASTGTGVYEQYF
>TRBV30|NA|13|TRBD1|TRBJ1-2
TGTGCCTGGAGTTCAGGACAGGCGCGAGGCTACACCTTC
CAWSSGQARGYTF
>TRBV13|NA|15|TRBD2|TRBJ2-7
TGTGCCAGCAGCAGGGAGGGCCTGACGTTGGGCGAGCAGTACTTC
CASSREGLTLGEQYF
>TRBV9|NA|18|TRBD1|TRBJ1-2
TGTGCCAGCAGCCCTAACAGTGGGACAGGGTCCGTTCGGTATGGCTACACCTTC
CASSPNSGTGSVRYGYTF
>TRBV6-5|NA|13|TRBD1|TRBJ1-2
TGTGCCAGCAGTTCGACAGGGAACTATGGCTACACCTTC
CASSSTGNYGYTF
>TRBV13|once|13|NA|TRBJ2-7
TGTGCCAGCAGCTCCCGCGGGATCCACGAGCAGTACTTC
CASSSRGIHEQYF
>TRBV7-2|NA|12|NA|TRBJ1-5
TGTGCCAGCAGCTCGGGATATCAGCCCCAGCATTTT
CASSSGYQPQHF
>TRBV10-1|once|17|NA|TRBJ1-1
TGCGCCAGCAGTGAGTGGGGGGACTTCACGCGGAACACTGAAGCTTTCTTT
CASSEWGDFTRNTEAFF
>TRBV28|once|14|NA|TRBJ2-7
TGTGCCAGCAGTTTTTCTAGGAAAACCTACGAGCAGTACTTC
CASSFSRKTYEQYF
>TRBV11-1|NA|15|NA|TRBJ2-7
TGTGCCAGCAGTACCAACCGGGGATGGGCCTACGAGCAGTACTTC
CASSTNRGWAYEQYF
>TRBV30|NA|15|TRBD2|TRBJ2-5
TGTGCCTGGAGCCAAGGACTAGGGGAGTGGGAGACCCAGTACTTC
CAWSQGLGEWETQYF
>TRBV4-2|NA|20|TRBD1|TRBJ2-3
TGTGCCAGCAGCCAAGATAGGATCCCAACACAGGGGGCCGGCACAGATACGCAGTATTTT
CASSQDRIPTQGAGTDTQYF
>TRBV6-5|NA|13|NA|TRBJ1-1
TGTGCCAGCAGTGCGACTAACGGGGCTGAAGCTTTCTTT
CASSATNGAEAFF